These 3 T cell receptor beta chains were all obtained from the same sample, sequenced in a study of CD8+ T cells in alopecia areata. Stated treatment: oral pan-JAK inhibitor, 5-10 mg twice daily. Sequencing relied on a cDNA template that was reverse transcribed from extracted RNA. Assay: immunoSEQ multiplex PCR; the TCRdb copy retains only in-frame clones and omits some. The sample includes approximately 180,000 clones, roughly 60% of them seen just once. The specimen comprised CD4+ T cells sorted from blood, sampled around week 50, from a patient treated with tofacitinib. These receptor sequences come from a human donor with alopecia areata.

This sequence joins TRBV29-1 and TRBJ2-2; 13 bases are shared with TRBD2. Trimming removed 4 bases from V and 6 bases from J; junction bases left unmatched: 2. Germline loops: CDR1 SQVTM, CDR2 ANQGSEA. CDR3 length equals 14 residues. The CDR3 DNA is TGCAGCGTTGCGGGACTAGCGGGGCCCGGGGAGCTGTTTTTT. It is translated as CSVAGLAGPGELFF.

The chain recombines TRBV29-1 with TRBJ2-6; no clear D gene. The germline V gene has CDR1 SQVTM and CDR2 ANQGSEA. The length of the CDR3 is 13 residues. The germline V and J ends were trimmed by 8 bases and 0 bases, with 8 bases remaining between them. The DNA of the CDR3 is TGCAGCACTTTAAGCTCTGGGGCCAACGTCCTGACTTTC. Its translation: CSTLSSGANVLTF.

The gene calls are TRBV15 and TRBJ1-1; no definite D call. Trimming cost V 1 base and J 0 bases, with 15 bases left between them. This CDR3 has 17 residues. Looked up from germline, CDR1 is LNHNV and CDR2 is YYDKDF (reference sequence). CDR3 coding DNA: TGTGCCACCAGCAGAGGCCTAGCTGTGGGGATGAACACTGAAGCTTTCTTT. Protein sequence: CATSRGLAVGMNTEAFF.